The 26 T cell receptor beta chains reported below all come from one sample, sequenced in a study of CD8+ T cells in alopecia areata. RNA was isolated and reverse transcribed to cDNA, the sequencing template. Using immunoSEQ multiplex PCR, the repertoire was profiled, and TCRdb retains in-frame clones only, with some absent. The table shows 190,000 or so clones, with roughly three fifths occurring only once. This sample's treatment: oral pan-JAK inhibitor, 5-10 mg twice daily. The sample in question was CD8+ T cells sorted from blood, obtained at week 24, from a patient treated with tofacitinib. The receptors derive from a human donor with alopecia areata.

The chain couples TRBV14 to TRBJ2-7, with 7 bases fitting TRBD2. Germline CDR1 SGHDN, CDR2 FVKESK. V lost 1 base, J lost 7 bases, and 7 bases stayed unmatched. The CDR3 is made up of 14 amino acids. DNA of the CDR3: TGTGCCAGCAGCCAAGTGTTCGGGGGGAGGGAGCAGTACTTC. It encodes CASSQVFGGREQYF.

The chain recombines TRBV10-3 with TRBJ2-1; D is unclear. The CDR3 is 15 residues long. V dropped 2 bases and J dropped 5 bases, with 13 bases sitting between them. CDR1 and CDR2 from the germline V gene are ENHRY and SYGVKD. The DNA of the CDR3 is TGTGCCATCAGTGAGAAGAAAACGAACGACAATGAGCAGTTCTTC. This gives the protein CAISEKKTNDNEQFF.

This rearrangement joins TRBV7-4 to TRBJ1-1; 8 nucleotides line up with TRBD1. Germline V gives CDR1 SGHVT, CDR2 SQSDAQ. The V segment lost 7 bases and the J segment 2 bases; nucleotides outside the gene matches: 12. The CDR3 covers 16 residues. The CDR3 DNA reads TGTGCCAGCACCCCGACCCCCGACAGGGGAAACACTGAAGCTTTCTTT. Protein sequence: CASTPTPDRGNTEAFF. Together with reference TRBV7-4 and TRBJ1-1, the CDR3 gives the full variable domain: GAGVSQSPRYKVAKRGRDVALRCDSISGHVTLYWYRQTLGQGSEVLTYSQSDAQRDKSGRPSGRFSAERPERSVSTLKIQRTEQGDSAVYLCASTPTPDRGNTEAFFGQGTRLTVV.

The chain uses TRBV13 and TRBJ2-2, with D maybe TRBD2 (5 bases). The CDR3 is made up of 16 amino acids. V lost 2 bases and J 6 bases, leaving 16 bases between the germline ends. Germline-derived CDR1 and CDR2 are PRHDT and FYEKMQ (reference sequence). CDR3 DNA: TGTGCCAGCAGCTTATCGGACGGGATGGAGGCCGGGGAGCTGTTTTTT. This codes for CASSLSDGMEAGELFF.

V gene TRBV4-1 combines with J gene TRBJ1-4; TRBD1 aligns across 7 bases. The CDR3 has 15 amino acids. The germline V gene encodes CDR1 MGHRA and CDR2 YSYEKL. The V segment lost 4 bases and the J segment 8 bases; nucleotides outside the gene matches: 10. The CDR3 sequence is CASSLTGQVLEKLFF. For the CDR3, the DNA is TGCGCCAGCAGCCTTACCGGACAGGTTTTAGAAAAACTGTTTTTT.

This clone was counted between two and nine times. The rearrangement joins TRBV2 to TRBJ2-1; TRBD1 matches 7 bases. The CDR3 contains 13 residues. CDR1 and CDR2 (germline): SNHLY, FYNNEI. Trimming at V came to 7 bases and at J to 9 bases, leaving 9 bases not matched to a gene. The CDR3 nucleotides are TGTGCCAGCATTGCGACAGGGCCGGTTGAGCAGTTCTTC. Its protein is CASIATGPVEQFF.

The chain carries TRBV5-1 and TRBJ2-7; D tentatively reads TRBD1 or TRBD2 (5 bases each). Per germline, CDR1 SGHRS and CDR2 YFSETQ. This CDR3 comprises 16 residues. The V end was cut by 2 bases, the J end by 0 bases, with 15 bases between. The CDR3, as DNA: TGCGCCAGCAGCTTACTCCGGGACCCACACTCCTACGAGCAGTACTTC. Residues: CASSLLRDPHSYEQYF.

This clone was detected a few times. The V and J genes are TRBV6-1 and TRBJ1-2; the D is unclear. The CDR3 has 12 residues. Germline lookup yields CDR1 MNHNS and CDR2 SASEGT. Trimming took 3 bases from V and 4 from J, leaving 6 bases between them. The CDR3 spells CASSDPVYGYTF. The CDR3 DNA reads as TGTGCCAGCAGTGATCCCGTCTATGGCTACACCTTC.

The genes are TRBV29-1 and TRBJ1-4, with D possibly matching TRBD1 (6 bases). Germline V CDR1 and CDR2: SQVTM, ANQGSEA. This CDR3 has 15 residues. Trimming took off 0 bases at V and 7 bases at J, with 15 bases between the two ends. Here the CDR3 DNA reads TGCAGCGTTGAAGATCGTCGGGGACACGGTGAAAAACTGTTTTTT. The encoded protein is CSVEDRRGHGEKLFF.

The chain links TRBV13 to TRBJ2-5; 7 nucleotides agree with TRBD1. Germline trimming cut 5 bases from V and 2 bases from J; bases unmatched to any gene: 8. Germline V CDR1 and CDR2: PRHDT, FYEKMQ (reference sequence). The CDR3 is 15 amino acids. CDR3 region: CASSIKSRGQETQYF. CDR3 nucleotides: TGTGCCAGCAGCATAAAGTCCAGGGGGCAAGAGACCCAGTACTTC.

The rearrangement uses TRBV9 and TRBJ1-4; perhaps TRBD1 as D (6 bases). Trimming stripped 4 bases from V and 2 bases from J, with 12 bases between. Germline-derived CDR1 and CDR2 are SGDLS and YYNGEE. The length of the CDR3 is 15 residues. CDR3 sequence: CASSSQGWTNEKLFF. The CDR3 DNA sequence: TGTGCCAGCAGCTCGCAGGGGTGGACTAATGAAAAACTGTTTTTT.

The J gene is TRBJ2-5, the V gene TRBV7-6, with TRBD1 matching 7 bases. Germline CDR1 is SGHVS and CDR2 is FNYEAQ. The CDR3 totals 15 residues. V trimming: 5 bases; J trimming: 1 base; junction bases outside the gene matches: 7. The CDR3 nucleotides are TGTGCCAGCAGCATGGTCGGGACAGTCCAAGAGACCCAGTACTTC. This codes for CASSMVGTVQETQYF.

The rearrangement uses TRBV6-5 and TRBJ2-2; D not resolved. Germline loops: CDR1 MNHEY, CDR2 SVGAGI. CDR3 length: 12 residues. The V and J ends lost 2 bases and 7 bases respectively, with 5 bases between them. CDR3 DNA: TGTGCCAGCAGTTACGAGGTCGGGGAGCTGTTTTTT. Its translation is CASSYEVGELFF.

This chain connects TRBV11-2 to TRBJ2-2; D remains ambiguous. CDR1 and CDR2 from the germline V gene are SGHAT and FQNNGV. V was trimmed by 5 bases and J by 6 bases, leaving 7 bases between them. This CDR3 contains 12 residues. The CDR3 DNA is TGTGCCAGCAGCCTACAAGCCGGGGAGCTGTTTTTT. Encoded protein: CASSLQAGELFF.

This chain links TRBV25-1 with TRBJ1-3, with a tentative D call TRBD1 (5 bases). This CDR3 has 16 amino acids. The germline CDR1 and CDR2 sequences are MGHDK and SYGVNS. V lost 2 bases, J lost 4 bases, and 15 bases lay in between. The CDR3 DNA reads TGTGCCAGCAGTGAAGATAATAGGGGATCCGGAAACACCATATATTTT. Translated, it gives CASSEDNRGSGNTIYF.

This chain joins TRBV5-6 and TRBJ2-7; tentatively, D is TRBD1 (5 bases). V dropped 4 bases and J dropped 7 bases, with 12 bases sitting between them. The germline gives CDR1 SGHDT, CDR2 YYEEEE. The CDR3 runs 12 residues. CDR3 in amino acids: CASSLSQGEQYF. The CDR3 bases are TGTGCCAGCAGCCTGTCTCAGGGTGAGCAGTACTTC. The variable domain in full, with the rest retrieved from reference TRBV5-6 and TRBJ2-7, is DAGVTQSPTHLIKTRGQQVTLRCSPKSGHDTVSWYQQALGQGPQFIFQYYEEEERQRGNFPDRFSGHQFPNYSSELNVNALLLGDSALYLCASSLSQGEQYFGPGTRLTVT.

This clone was observed a single time. The chain combines TRBV27 with TRBJ2-5, with D possibly TRBD2 on 5 matching bases. Germline loops: CDR1 MNHEY, CDR2 SMNVEV (reference sequence). V lost 5 bases and J lost 0, with 13 bases in between. This CDR3 contains 15 residues. CDR3 coding DNA: TGTGCCAGCAGTCCCGGGATACCGTACCAAGAGACCCAGTACTTC. This gives the protein CASSPGIPYQETQYF.

This chain connects TRBV27 to TRBJ2-7, with 8 bases that match TRBD1. The trim removed 4 bases at V and 1 base at J, leaving 6 bases unmatched. Germline lookup yields CDR1 MNHEY and CDR2 SMNVEV (reference sequence). The CDR3 covers 15 residues. CDR3 nucleotides: TGTGCCAGCAGTTCCACCGGGACAGGTTCCTACGAGCAGTACTTC. Translated: CASSSTGTGSYEQYF.

The genes are TRBV7-9 and TRBJ1-2; D call uncertain. The CDR3 runs to 12 residues. Germline V gene lookup returns CDR1 SEHNR and CDR2 FQNEAQ (reference sequence). V was pared by 5 bases and J by 5 bases, with 9 bases between. This chain's CDR3 is CASSNTQYGYTF. The CDR3 bases are TGTGCCAGCAGCAACACCCAGTATGGCTACACCTTC. The full variable domain, completed using reference TRBV7-9 and TRBJ1-2, is DTGVSQNPRHKITKRGQNVTFRCDPISEHNRLYWYRQTLGQGPEFLTYFQNEAQLEKSRLLSDRFSAERPKGSFSTLEIQRTEQGDSAMYLCASSNTQYGYTFGSGTRLTVV.

In its sample, this clone was seen a few times. This chain links TRBV21-1 with TRBJ1-6. TRBV21-1 has pseudogene status. CDR3 length equals 20 residues. CDR3 residues: CASSGDPGIPRSSYNSPLHF. The CDR3 DNA reads as TGTGCCAGCAGCGGCGATCCGGGGATCCCAAGGAGCTCCTATAATTCACCCCTCCACTTT.

This clone was counted only a few times. The rearrangement joins TRBV21-1 to TRBJ2-3; TRBD2 reflects the table's D call only, with no check against the DNA. TRBV21-1 counts as a pseudogene. The CDR3 spans 15 residues. The CDR3 DNA is TGTGCCAGCAGCTTGGAGGGGACGACGACAGATACGCAGTATTTT. Protein: CASSLEGTTTDTQYF.

The V and J genes are TRBV5-1 and TRBJ1-2; no clear D gene. The CDR3 spans 13 residues. V dropped 0 bases and J dropped 4 bases, with 7 bases sitting between them. Germline values: CDR1 SGHRS, CDR2 YFSETQ. The CDR3: CASSLDSFYGYTF. CDR3 nucleotide sequence: TGCGCCAGCAGCTTGGACAGTTTCTATGGCTACACCTTC.

This clone was found a few times. The V and J genes are TRBV30 and TRBJ1-1; 10 nucleotides match TRBD1. The CDR3 contains 16 residues. Germline assignment: CDR1 GTSNPN and CDR2 SVGIG (reference sequence). With V trimmed by 2 bases and J by 5 bases, 11 bases remained unmatched. The chain's CDR3 is CAWSMGQGIFVTEAFF. CDR3 nucleotide sequence: TGTGCCTGGAGTATGGGACAGGGGATTTTCGTAACTGAAGCTTTCTTT.

The V gene is TRBV5-6, the J gene TRBJ1-2; D remains ambiguous. Germline-derived CDR1 and CDR2 are SGHDT and YYEEEE. This CDR3 has 13 amino acids. Trimming stripped 4 bases from V and 3 bases from J, with 10 bases between. CDR3 in DNA: TGTGCCAGCAGCCCCACAGATTACTATGGCTACACCTTC. Its protein is CASSPTDYYGYTF.

V is TRBV30 and J is TRBJ2-7; tentatively, D is TRBD2 (6 bases). CDR1 and CDR2 from the germline V gene are GTSNPN and SVGIG (reference sequence). The V end was cut by 3 bases, the J end by 6 bases, with 15 bases between. There are 13 residues in the CDR3. The chain's CDR3 is CAWRGTGSGEQYF. CDR3 nucleotides: TGTGCCTGGAGGGGGACTGGTTCGGGCGAGCAGTACTTC.

The chain links TRBV7-9 to TRBJ2-1; TRBD2 matches 14 bases. The CDR3 has 15 amino acids. V shed 5 bases, J shed 6 bases, and the junction held 3 bases outside the gene matches. In germline, CDR1 is SEHNR, CDR2 FQNEAQ (reference sequence). CDR3 DNA: TGTGCCAGCAGCCATGGACTAGCGGGGGGCAATGAGCAGTTCTTC. It specifies CASSHGLAGGNEQFF.